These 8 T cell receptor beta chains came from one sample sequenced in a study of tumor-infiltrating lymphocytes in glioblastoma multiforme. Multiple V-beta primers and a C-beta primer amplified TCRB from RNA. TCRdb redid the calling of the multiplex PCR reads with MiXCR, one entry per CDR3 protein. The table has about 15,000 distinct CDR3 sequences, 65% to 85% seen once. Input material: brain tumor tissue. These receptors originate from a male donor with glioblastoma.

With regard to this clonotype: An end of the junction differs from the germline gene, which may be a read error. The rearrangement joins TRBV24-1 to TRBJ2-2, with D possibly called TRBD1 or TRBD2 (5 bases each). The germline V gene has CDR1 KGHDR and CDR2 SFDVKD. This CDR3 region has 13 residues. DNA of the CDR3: TGTGCCACGAATCTCCTTGGGACCGGGGAGCTGCTTTTT. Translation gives CATNLLGTGELLF.

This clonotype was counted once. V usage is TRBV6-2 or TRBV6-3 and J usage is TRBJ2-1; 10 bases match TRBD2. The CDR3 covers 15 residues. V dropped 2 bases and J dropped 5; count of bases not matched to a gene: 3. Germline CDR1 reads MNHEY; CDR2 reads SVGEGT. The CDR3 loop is CASSYIAGGHNEQFF. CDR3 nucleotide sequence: TGTGCCAGCAGTTACATAGCGGGAGGACACAATGAGCAGTTCTTC.

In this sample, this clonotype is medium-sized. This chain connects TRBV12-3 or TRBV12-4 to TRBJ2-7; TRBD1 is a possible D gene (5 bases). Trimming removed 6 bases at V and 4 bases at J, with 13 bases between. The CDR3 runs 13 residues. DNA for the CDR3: TGTGCCAGCAGGACAGCTGCGGAATACGAGCAGTACTTC. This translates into CASRTAAEYEQYF.

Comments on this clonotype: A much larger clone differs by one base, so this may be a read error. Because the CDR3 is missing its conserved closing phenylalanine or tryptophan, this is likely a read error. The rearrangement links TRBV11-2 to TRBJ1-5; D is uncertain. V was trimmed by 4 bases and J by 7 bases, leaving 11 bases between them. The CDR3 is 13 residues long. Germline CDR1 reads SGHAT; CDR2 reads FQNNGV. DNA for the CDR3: TGTGCCAGCAGCTCGGGCCGGAGGCAGCCCCAGCATCTT. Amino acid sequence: CASSSGRRQPQHL.

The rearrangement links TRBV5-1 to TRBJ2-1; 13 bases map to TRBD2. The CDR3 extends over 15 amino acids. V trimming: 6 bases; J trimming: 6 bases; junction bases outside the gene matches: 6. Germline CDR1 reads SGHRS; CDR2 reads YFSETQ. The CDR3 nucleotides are TGCGCCAGCAACCCAGGACTAGCGGGAGCCAATGAGCAGTTCTTC. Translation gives CASNPGLAGANEQFF.

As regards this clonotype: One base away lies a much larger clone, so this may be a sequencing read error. CDR3 amino acids: CDSSPPGVGGFTEAFF. The DNA for the CDR3 is TGTGACAGCTCACCACCGGGGGTGGGTGGATTCACTGAAGCTTTCTTT. The J gene is TRBJ1-1, the V gene TRBV18; weak D call: TRBD1 (5 bases). CDR3 length: 16 amino acids. Germline V gene sequence: CDR1 KGHSH, CDR2 LQKENI.

This CDR3 is CSAHDFGSGELFF. CDR3 in DNA: TGCAGTGCCCACGATTTCGGATCCGGGGAGCTGTTTTTT. This chain joins TRBV20-1 and TRBJ2-2; D is unclear. With 6 bases removed from V and 6 bases from J, the gap between germline ends came to 14 bases. From germline, CDR1 is DFQATT and CDR2 SNEGSKA (reference sequence). The CDR3 totals 13 residues.

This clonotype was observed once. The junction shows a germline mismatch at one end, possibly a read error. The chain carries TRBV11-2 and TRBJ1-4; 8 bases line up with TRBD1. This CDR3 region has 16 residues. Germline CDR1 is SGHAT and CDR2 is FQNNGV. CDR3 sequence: CASSLGGTGEFEKVFF. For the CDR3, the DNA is TGTGCCAGCAGCTTGGGCGGGACAGGCGAGTTTGAAAAAGTGTTTTTT.